The 11 T cell receptor beta chains in this list originate from one sample, sequenced in a study of OX40 agonist ivuxolimab in advanced cancers. Using immunoSEQ multiplex PCR, the repertoire was profiled, and TCRdb retains in-frame clones only, with some absent. The data show under 100,000 clones, with roughly nine tenths seen just once and 2% to 3% held by the top ten. Sequenced here: CD4+ or CD8+ T cells sorted from blood, sampled in a trial of the OX40 agonist ivuxolimab. The receptors come from an adult with an advanced solid tumor such as melanoma, head and neck, liver or kidney cancer.

This chain uses TRBV5-1 with TRBJ1-2; D perhaps matches TRBD1 (6 bases). Deletions cut 4 bases from V and 4 bases from J, with 11 bases between. This CDR3 comprises 13 residues. Germline lookup yields CDR1 SGHRS and CDR2 YFSETQ. The CDR3 sequence: CASSPGQPYGYTF. Here the CDR3 DNA reads TGCGCCAGCAGCCCTGGACAGCCCTATGGCTACACCTTC. The full variable domain, with the rest looked up from reference TRBV5-1 and TRBJ1-2, is KAGVTQTPRYLIKTRGQQVTLSCSPISGHRSVSWYQQTPGQGLQFLFEYFSETQRNKGNFPGRFSGRQFSNSRSEMNVSTLELGDSALYLCASSPGQPYGYTFGSGTRLTVV.

The CDR3 DNA is TGTGCCAGCAGTTACCTCGGTGGGGGGAATAAGTACTTC. Translated: CASSYLGGGNKYF. The V gene is TRBV6-5, the J gene TRBJ2-7, with D perhaps matching TRBD2 (6 bases). Germline-derived CDR1 and CDR2 are MNHEY and SVGAGI. The length of the CDR3 is 13 residues. Trimming removed 2 bases at V and 11 bases at J, with 16 bases between.

The chain's CDR3 is CASSWGNSGGNIQYF. For the CDR3, the DNA is TGTGCCAGCAGCTGGGGAAATTCGGGGGGAAACATTCAGTACTTC. The V gene is TRBV11-2, the J gene TRBJ2-4, with 7 positions matching TRBD2. The CDR3 consists of 15 residues. Germline-derived CDR1 and CDR2 are SGHAT and FQNNGV. Trimming cost V 4 bases and J 6 bases; bases outside gene matches: 9.

The V gene is TRBV2, the J gene TRBJ2-7, with D possibly TRBD2 on 5 matching bases. Germline assignment: CDR1 SNHLY and CDR2 FYNNEI. The CDR3 is made up of 15 amino acids. V was trimmed by 5 bases and J by 2 bases, leaving 16 bases between them. The CDR3 bases are TGTGCCAGCAGTAAACTAGTACTTCCAACCTACGAGCAGTACTTC. Encoded protein: CASSKLVLPTYEQYF.

This clone was seen a few times. The chain combines TRBV4-1 with TRBJ1-2, with 8 bases lining up with TRBD1. The CDR3 spans 14 residues. Germline V gene data show CDR1 as MGHRA and CDR2 as YSYEKL. J lost 6 bases, V lost 3 bases, and 6 bases had no gene match. The DNA of the CDR3 is TGCGCCAGCAGCCAGCCGGGACAGGTCCATGGCTACACCTTC. Its translation: CASSQPGQVHGYTF.

The CDR3 DNA is TGTGCCAGCAGTGCGGGGGACAGGGATGATGGCTACACCTTC. This gives the protein CASSAGDRDDGYTF. V usage is TRBV6-1 and J usage is TRBJ1-2; 9 bases match TRBD1. Germline loops: CDR1 MNHNS, CDR2 SASEGT. The junction had 6 bases not matched to a gene; V was cut back by 4 bases and J by 6 bases. The CDR3 is 14 amino acids.

V and J are TRBV27 and TRBJ1-1, with TRBD1 as a possible D gene (5 bases). CDR1 and CDR2 from the germline V gene are MNHEY and SMNVEV (reference sequence). The CDR3 consists of 17 residues. Deletions cut 1 base from V and 4 bases from J, with 19 bases between. The CDR3 loop reads CASSLLRGTGWGTEAFF. CDR3 DNA sequence: TGTGCCAGCAGTTTATTAAGGGGCACGGGTTGGGGCACTGAAGCTTTCTTT.

This chain links TRBV7-9 with TRBJ1-1; D not resolved. Deletions cut 5 bases from V and 11 bases from J, with 15 bases between. The CDR3 totals 12 residues. Germline CDR1 SEHNR, CDR2 FQNEAQ (reference sequence). DNA of the CDR3: TGTGCCAGCAGCCCCAGCACGGGAAATGCTTTCTTT. It codes for CASSPSTGNAFF. Based on the CDR3 plus reference TRBV7-9 and TRBJ1-1, the full variable domain is DTGVSQNPRHKITKRGQNVTFRCDPISEHNRLYWYRQTLGQGPEFLTYFQNEAQLEKSRLLSDRFSAERPKGSFSTLEIQRTEQGDSAMYLCASSPSTGNAFFGQGTRLTVV.

The CDR3 loop reads CASSFTGELFF. The CDR3 DNA is TGCGCCAGCAGCTTCACTGGGGAGCTGTTTTTT. This chain joins TRBV5-1 and TRBJ2-2; D unclear. Germline lookup yields CDR1 SGHRS and CDR2 YFSETQ. The CDR3 extends over 11 amino acids. With 2 bases removed from V and 8 bases from J, the gap between germline ends came to 4 bases.

The chain carries TRBV5-1 and TRBJ2-1, with TRBD2 matching 14 bases. The ends lost 3 bases at V and 7 bases at J; junction bases unmatched: 12. CDR3 size: 18 residues. CDR1 and CDR2 from the germline V gene are SGHRS and YFSETQ. DNA for the CDR3: TGCGCCAGCAGCTCGGGACAGCCCGGGACTAGCGGGAGTAATGAGCAGTTCTTC. This encodes CASSSGQPGTSGSNEQFF. The complete variable domain, with remaining parts taken from reference TRBV5-1 and TRBJ2-1, reads KAGVTQTPRYLIKTRGQQVTLSCSPISGHRSVSWYQQTPGQGLQFLFEYFSETQRNKGNFPGRFSGRQFSNSRSEMNVSTLELGDSALYLCASSSGQPGTSGSNEQFFGPGTRLTVL.

The genes are TRBV5-1 and TRBJ2-1; 8 bases agree with TRBD2. CDR3 length equals 16 residues. CDR1 is SGHRS, CDR2 YFSETQ, per germline. J lost 5 bases, V lost 0 bases, and 7 bases had no gene match. The CDR3 DNA follows: TGCGCCAGCAGCTTGGGAATAATAGCGGGAAACAATGAGCAGTTCTTC. The encoded protein is CASSLGIIAGNNEQFF. Supplemented by reference TRBV5-1 and TRBJ2-1, the full variable domain reads KAGVTQTPRYLIKTRGQQVTLSCSPISGHRSVSWYQQTPGQGLQFLFEYFSETQRNKGNFPGRFSGRQFSNSRSEMNVSTLELGDSALYLCASSLGIIAGNNEQFFGPGTRLTVL.